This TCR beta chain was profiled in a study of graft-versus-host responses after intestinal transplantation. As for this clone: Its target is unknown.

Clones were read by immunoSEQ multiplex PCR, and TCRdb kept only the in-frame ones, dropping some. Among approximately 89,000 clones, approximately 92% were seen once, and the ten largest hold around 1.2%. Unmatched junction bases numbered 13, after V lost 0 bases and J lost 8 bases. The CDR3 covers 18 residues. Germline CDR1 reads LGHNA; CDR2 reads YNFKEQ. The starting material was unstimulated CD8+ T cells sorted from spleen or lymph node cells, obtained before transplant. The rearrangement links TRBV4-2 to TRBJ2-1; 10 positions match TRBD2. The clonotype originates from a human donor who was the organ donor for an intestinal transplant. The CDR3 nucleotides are TGTGCCAGCAGCCAAGACCCACCGGGACTAGCGACTTCGTATGAGCAGTTCTTC. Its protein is CASSQDPPGLATSYEQFF.